These 24 T cell receptor beta chains were all obtained from the same sample, sequenced in a study of cytomegalovirus exposure and HLA in healthy donors. Primers: 60 Vbeta forward and 13 Jbeta reverse. The data were produced by immunoSEQ multiplex PCR, yet TCRdb's version contains in-frame clones alone and is incomplete. Here the sample spans about 190,000 clones, approximately 78% being singletons. The sample comprised PBMCs. Receptors originate from a woman between 18 and 29 years old in good health and CMV-seronegative.

As DNA, the CDR3 is TGTGCCAGCAGTTCTAACAGCCCTCTCACAGATACGCAGTATTTT. Amino acid sequence: CASSSNSPLTDTQYF. The genes are TRBV27 and TRBJ2-3, with D unresolved. Germline assignment: CDR1 MNHEY and CDR2 SMNVEV (reference sequence). V was trimmed by 4 bases and J by 2 bases, leaving 13 bases between them. The CDR3 runs to 15 residues.

This chain uses TRBV4-2 with TRBJ1-1; TRBD1 agrees at 8 bases. Germline V CDR1 and CDR2: LGHNA, YNFKEQ. The ends lost 2 bases at V and 3 bases at J; junction bases unmatched: 8. The CDR3 runs 16 residues. The CDR3 loop reads CASSQMQGAGDTEAFF. CDR3 nucleotides: TGTGCCAGCAGCCAAATGCAGGGGGCAGGGGACACTGAAGCTTTCTTT.

V and J are TRBV28 and TRBJ1-5; 10 nucleotides match TRBD1. V lost 2 bases to trimming and J lost 9 bases; unmatched junction nucleotides: 4. The CDR3 is 14 residues long. Looked up from germline, CDR1 is MDHEN and CDR2 is SYDVKM. The CDR3 sequence is CASSLSRTGGPQHF. In DNA form, the CDR3 reads TGTGCCAGCAGTTTAAGCAGGACAGGGGGGCCCCAGCATTTT. The whole variable domain, filled in from reference TRBV28 and TRBJ1-5, reads DVKVTQSSRYLVKRTGEKVFLECVQDMDHENMFWYRQDPGLGLRLIYFSYDVKMKEKGDIPEGYSVSREKKERFSLILESASTNQTSMYLCASSLSRTGGPQHFGDGTRLSIL.

The V gene is TRBV6-4, the J gene TRBJ2-5, with 7 nucleotides matching TRBD2. This CDR3 is 19 amino acids long. Germline V gives CDR1 MRHNA, CDR2 SNTAGT. The junction had 16 bases not matched to a gene; V was cut back by 2 bases and J by 1 base. The CDR3 here is CASSDMRRKLADIQETQYF. The CDR3 DNA reads as TGTGCCAGCAGTGACATGCGTCGGAAGCTAGCGGATATCCAAGAGACCCAGTACTTC.

V gene TRBV5-6 combines with J gene TRBJ1-2; the D is unclear. The ends were cut back, 3 bases at V and 7 bases at J, with 13 bases in the middle. Per the germline V gene, CDR1 is SGHDT and CDR2 is YYEEEE. CDR3 length: 13 amino acids. CDR3 coding DNA: TGTGCCAGCAGCTCCCTGAGAGGAGTTGGCTACACCTTC. Translation gives CASSSLRGVGYTF. The full variable domain, with the rest looked up from reference TRBV5-6 and TRBJ1-2, is DAGVTQSPTHLIKTRGQQVTLRCSPKSGHDTVSWYQQALGQGPQFIFQYYEEEERQRGNFPDRFSGHQFPNYSSELNVNALLLGDSALYLCASSSLRGVGYTFGSGTRLTVV.

Concerning this clone itself: This sample includes further DNA sequences coding for the same CDR3. V is TRBV10-2 and J is TRBJ2-1, with 12 bases identical to TRBD2. The V gene end was trimmed by 2 bases and the J gene end by 6 bases; junction bases not matched to a gene: 2. The V gene's germline CDR1 is WSHSY and CDR2 SAAADI. The CDR3 is 15 residues long. The CDR3 bases are TGCGCCAGCAGTGAGGGACTAGCGGGAATCAATGAGCAGTTCTTC. Its translation is CASSEGLAGINEQFF.

The V and J genes are TRBV6-1 and TRBJ1-1; 7 nucleotides agree with TRBD1. V shed 0 bases, J shed 3 bases, and the junction held 1 base outside the gene matches. Germline V gene data show CDR1 as MNHNS and CDR2 as SASEGT. CDR3 length: 14 residues. The CDR3 bases are TGTGCCAGCAGTGAAGCGCAGGGGGACACTGAAGCTTTCTTT. Translation: CASSEAQGDTEAFF.

This clone was seen only once. The V gene is TRBV7-2, the J gene TRBJ2-1; 10 bases are a match to TRBD1. After removal of 6 bases from V and 7 bases from J, the junction contained 6 bases not matched to a gene. Germline V gene sequence: CDR1 SGHTA, CDR2 FQGNSA. The CDR3 spans 14 residues. CDR3 sequence: CASRGTGERNEQFF. As DNA, the CDR3 is TGTGCCAGCAGGGGGACAGGGGAACGGAATGAGCAGTTCTTC.

V is TRBV15 and J is TRBJ2-7; possible D gene TRBD1, 6 bases. This CDR3 region has 13 residues. Looked up from germline, CDR1 is LNHNV and CDR2 is YYDKDF (reference sequence). The V end was cut by 0 bases, the J end by 6 bases, with 9 bases between. The CDR3 DNA follows: TGTGCCACCAGCAGAGACAGGGGACGCGAGCAGTACTTC. As protein: CATSRDRGREQYF.

The chain recombines TRBV11-1 with TRBJ2-1; unclear D gene. CDR1 and CDR2 from the germline V gene are SGHAT and FQDESV (reference sequence). Trimming stripped 6 bases from V and 6 bases from J, with 12 bases between. This CDR3 has 13 residues. The CDR3 spells CASRRTSINEQFF. The DNA of the CDR3 is TGTGCCAGCAGACGCACGTCTATCAATGAGCAGTTCTTC.

This sequence joins TRBV5-4 and TRBJ2-3; 7 nucleotides agree with TRBD1. V dropped 5 bases and J dropped 1; count of bases not matched to a gene: 7. This CDR3 has 15 amino acids. Germline V gene sequence: CDR1 SGHNT, CDR2 YYREEE (reference sequence). Written as DNA, the CDR3 is TGTGCCAGCAGTACCGGAGGACAGGGCACAGATACGCAGTATTTT. This sequence encodes CASSTGGQGTDTQYF.

This clone has only a few counts. V is TRBV2 and J is TRBJ2-7; a possible D gene is TRBD2 (6 bases). Trimming pared 6 bases from V and 2 bases from J, leaving 14 bases between. The CDR3 length is 14 residues. The germline gives CDR1 SNHLY, CDR2 FYNNEI. The CDR3 nucleotides are TGTGCCAGCAGGCCCTTTAGCGGAACCTACGAGCAGTACTTC. Its protein product is CASRPFSGTYEQYF.

The V gene is TRBV28, the J gene TRBJ2-1; possibly TRBD2 for D (5 bases). Germline V gene lookup returns CDR1 MDHEN and CDR2 SYDVKM. The CDR3 is 17 residues long. Trimming cost V 3 bases and J 7 bases, with 22 bases left between them. In nucleotides, the CDR3 is TGTGCCAGCAGTTTCCCAAGAGATCTAGCTCCCCGGAATGAGCAGTTCTTC. Amino acid sequence: CASSFPRDLAPRNEQFF.

The gene calls are TRBV4-2 and TRBJ2-3, with TRBD1 matching 10 bases. Looked up from germline, CDR1 is LGHNA and CDR2 is YNFKEQ. This CDR3 is built from 17 residues. V shed 7 bases, J shed 2 bases, and the junction held 12 bases outside the gene matches. DNA for the CDR3: TGTGCCAGCACTCCTACCGCCGGGACAGGGGTCACAGATACGCAGTATTTT. Protein sequence: CASTPTAGTGVTDTQYF.

The chain recombines TRBV7-9 with TRBJ2-5, with D uncertain. The germline V and J ends were trimmed by 4 bases and 1 base, with 4 bases remaining between them. The CDR3 length is 12 residues. From germline, CDR1 is SEHNR and CDR2 FQNEAQ (reference sequence). This chain's CDR3 is CASSYTQETQYF. The DNA for the CDR3 is TGTGCCAGCAGCTACACCCAAGAGACCCAGTACTTC.

The rearrangement links TRBV4-1 to TRBJ2-7, with 8 bases lining up with TRBD1. This CDR3 has 14 residues. V was clipped by 2 bases and J by 2 bases; unmatched bases: 2. Germline V gene sequence: CDR1 MGHRA, CDR2 YSYEKL. The chain's CDR3 is CASSQSQGAYEQYF. The CDR3 DNA reads TGCGCCAGCAGCCAATCACAGGGGGCCTACGAGCAGTACTTC.

The chain couples TRBV6-5 to TRBJ1-1, with a weak D call TRBD1 (6 bases). Per the germline V gene, CDR1 is MNHEY and CDR2 is SVGAGI. The CDR3 is 14 residues long. V dropped 0 bases and J dropped 1 base, with 6 bases sitting between them. CDR3: CASSYSTGNTEAFF. CDR3 bases: TGTGCCAGCAGTTACTCGACAGGGAACACTGAAGCTTTCTTT.

The gene calls are TRBV7-9 and TRBJ2-7, with D hard to call. The germline V gene has CDR1 SEHNR and CDR2 FQNEAQ (reference sequence). This CDR3 has 14 residues. V dropped 5 bases and J dropped 7 bases, with 18 bases sitting between them. The DNA of the CDR3 is TGTGCCAGCAGCCCCGTCCGCGAAGCCCTGGAGCAGTACTTC. Residues: CASSPVREALEQYF.

The chain has TRBV6-5 and TRBJ1-2, with 8 bases fitting TRBD1. In germline, CDR1 is MNHEY, CDR2 SVGAGI. Trimming removed 5 bases from V and 3 bases from J; junction bases left unmatched: 8. CDR3 length equals 15 residues. CDR3 bases: TGTGCCAGCAGTAATCCGGGACAGGCACACTATGGCTACACCTTC. Translated, it gives CASSNPGQAHYGYTF.

This sequence joins TRBV2 and TRBJ2-3; D might be TRBD1 (6 bases). The CDR3 contains 15 residues. Germline CDR1 SNHLY, CDR2 FYNNEI. V lost 6 bases, J lost 2 bases, and 15 bases lay in between. The CDR3 region has the DNA TGTGCCAGCAGGGAAATTCAGGGGTTCACAGATACGCAGTATTTT. Amino acids: CASREIQGFTDTQYF.

The V gene is TRBV25-1, the J gene TRBJ1-6; 11 bases fit TRBD1. V trimming: 3 bases; J trimming: 6 bases; junction bases outside the gene matches: 7. This CDR3 comprises 17 residues. Germline V gene data show CDR1 as MGHDK and CDR2 as SYGVNS. The CDR3 DNA is TGTGCCAGCAGTGACACATGGACAGGGGGCGGTAATTCACCCCTCCACTTT. This codes for CASSDTWTGGGNSPLHF.

This chain links TRBV2 with TRBJ1-4, with D possibly matching TRBD1 (5 bases). V was pared by 2 bases and J by 4 bases, with 17 bases between. There are 17 residues in the CDR3. Looked up from germline, CDR1 is SNHLY and CDR2 is FYNNEI. This CDR3 is CASSEQGTYPLNEKLFF. As DNA, the CDR3 is TGTGCCAGCAGTGAACAGGGCACTTACCCGCTTAATGAAAAACTGTTTTTT. The full variable domain, in which reference TRBV2 and TRBJ1-4 provide the parts outside the CDR3, is EPEVTQTPSHQVTQMGQEVILRCVPISNHLYFYWYRQILGQKVEFLVSFYNNEISEKSEIFDDQFSVERPDGSNFTLKIRSTKLEDSAMYFCASSEQGTYPLNEKLFFGSGTQLSVL.

Worth noting for this clone: A read error may produce the germline difference seen at one junction end. This chain links TRBV7-9 with TRBJ2-3, with no clear D. Germline V gives CDR1 SEHNR, CDR2 FQNEAQ (reference sequence). The CDR3 is 12 residues long. In DNA, the CDR3 is TGTTCCAGCAGCTTAGGAGCAGATACGCAGTATTTT. This gives the protein CSSSLGADTQYF.

This chain joins TRBV7-4 and TRBJ1-5; 9 bases agree with TRBD1. The trim removed 2 bases at V and 5 bases at J, leaving 19 bases unmatched. The CDR3 has 20 residues. The germline V gene has CDR1 SGHVT and CDR2 SQSDAQ. CDR3 nucleotides: TGTGCCAGCAGCTTACCACTTCGGGACAGGGTGGATAAGGACGATCAGCCCCAGCATTTT. It specifies CASSLPLRDRVDKDDQPQHF. Filled out from reference TRBV7-4 and TRBJ1-5, the complete variable domain reads GAGVSQSPRYKVAKRGRDVALRCDSISGHVTLYWYRQTLGQGSEVLTYSQSDAQRDKSGRPSGRFSAERPERSVSTLKIQRTEQGDSAVYLCASSLPLRDRVDKDDQPQHFGDGTRLSIL.